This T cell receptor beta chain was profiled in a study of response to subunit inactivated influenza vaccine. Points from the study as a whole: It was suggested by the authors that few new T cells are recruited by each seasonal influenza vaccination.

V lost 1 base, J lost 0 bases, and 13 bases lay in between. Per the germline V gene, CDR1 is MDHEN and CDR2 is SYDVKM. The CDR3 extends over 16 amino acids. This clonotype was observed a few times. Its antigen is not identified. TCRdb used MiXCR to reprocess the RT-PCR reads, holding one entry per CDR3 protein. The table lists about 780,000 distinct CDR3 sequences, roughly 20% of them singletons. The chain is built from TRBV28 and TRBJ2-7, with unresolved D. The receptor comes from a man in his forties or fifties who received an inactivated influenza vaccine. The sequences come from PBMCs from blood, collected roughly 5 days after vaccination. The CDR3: CASSLSGLLSSYEQYF. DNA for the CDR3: TGTGCCAGCAGTTTATCTGGGCTTCTCAGCTCCTACGAGCAGTACTTC.